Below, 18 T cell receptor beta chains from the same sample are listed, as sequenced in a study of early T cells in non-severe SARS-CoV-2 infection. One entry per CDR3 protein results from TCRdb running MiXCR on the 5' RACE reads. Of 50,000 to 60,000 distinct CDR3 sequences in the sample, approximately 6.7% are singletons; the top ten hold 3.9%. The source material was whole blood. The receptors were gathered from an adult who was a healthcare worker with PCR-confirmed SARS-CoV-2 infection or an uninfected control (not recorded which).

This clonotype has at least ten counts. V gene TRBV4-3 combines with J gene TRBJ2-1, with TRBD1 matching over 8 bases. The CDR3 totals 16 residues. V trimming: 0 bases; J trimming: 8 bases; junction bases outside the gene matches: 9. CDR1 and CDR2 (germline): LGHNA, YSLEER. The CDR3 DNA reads TGCGCCAGCAGCCAAGAATCCAGGGGGCGTTTCTATGAGCAGTTCTTC. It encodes CASSQESRGRFYEQFF.

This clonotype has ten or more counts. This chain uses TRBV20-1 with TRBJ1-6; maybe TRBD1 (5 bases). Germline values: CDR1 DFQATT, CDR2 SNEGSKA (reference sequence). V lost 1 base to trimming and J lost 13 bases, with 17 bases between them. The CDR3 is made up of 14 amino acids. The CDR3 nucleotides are TGCAGTGCTAGAGTTACTGGCAGGGCGTCGCCCCTCCACTTT. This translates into CSARVTGRASPLHF.

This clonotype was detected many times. The CDR3 reads CASSPRKWGQYEQYF. CDR3 coding DNA: TGTGCCAGCTCACCTAGGAAATGGGGACAATACGAGCAGTACTTC. The chain carries TRBV18 and TRBJ2-7; maybe TRBD1 (6 bases). Trimming removed 3 bases from V and 4 bases from J, with 16 bases in between. The V gene's germline CDR1 is KGHSH and CDR2 LQKENI. The CDR3 extends over 15 amino acids.

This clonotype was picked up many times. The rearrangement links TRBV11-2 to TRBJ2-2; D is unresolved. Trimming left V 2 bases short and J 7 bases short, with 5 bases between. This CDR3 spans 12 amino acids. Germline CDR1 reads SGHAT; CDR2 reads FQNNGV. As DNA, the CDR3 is TGTGCCAGCAGCTTATCCAGCGGGGAGCTGTTTTTT. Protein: CASSLSSGELFF.

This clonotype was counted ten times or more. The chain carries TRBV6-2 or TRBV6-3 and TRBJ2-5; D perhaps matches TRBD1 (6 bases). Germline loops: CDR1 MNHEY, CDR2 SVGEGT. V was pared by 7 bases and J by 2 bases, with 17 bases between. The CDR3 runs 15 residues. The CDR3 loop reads CASTPLGTPQETQYF. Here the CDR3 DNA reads TGTGCCAGCACCCCACTCGGGACACCTCAAGAGACCCAGTACTTC.

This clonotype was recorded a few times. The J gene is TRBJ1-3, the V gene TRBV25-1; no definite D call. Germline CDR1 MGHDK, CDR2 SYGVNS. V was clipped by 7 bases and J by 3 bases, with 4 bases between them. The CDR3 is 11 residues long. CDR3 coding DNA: TGTGCCAGCACTGTTGGAAACACCATATATTTT. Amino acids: CASTVGNTIYF. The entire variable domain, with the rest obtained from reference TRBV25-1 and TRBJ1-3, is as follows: EADIYQTPRYLVIGTGKKITLECSQTMGHDKMYWYQQDPGMELHLIHYSYGVNSTEKGDLSSESTVSRIRTEHFPLTLESARPSHTSQYLCASTVGNTIYFGEGSWLTVV.

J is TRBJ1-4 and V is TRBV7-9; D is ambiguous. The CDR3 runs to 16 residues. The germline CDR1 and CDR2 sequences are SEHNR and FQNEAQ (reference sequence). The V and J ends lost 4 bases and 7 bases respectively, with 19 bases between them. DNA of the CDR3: TGTGCCAGCAGCTCGGGAGCTGCCGAGGTTGGTGAAAAACTGTTTTTT. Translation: CASSSGAAEVGEKLFF.

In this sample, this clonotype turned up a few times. CDR3: CASSPRDVRGSPLHF. Here the CDR3 DNA reads TGTGCCAGCAGTCCCCGGGACGTAAGGGGGTCACCCCTCCACTTT. The chain joins TRBV6-1 to TRBJ1-6; a weak D match, TRBD1 (6 bases). Trimming took 5 bases from V and 10 from J, leaving 18 bases between them. Germline lookup yields CDR1 MNHNS and CDR2 SASEGT. This CDR3 region has 15 residues.

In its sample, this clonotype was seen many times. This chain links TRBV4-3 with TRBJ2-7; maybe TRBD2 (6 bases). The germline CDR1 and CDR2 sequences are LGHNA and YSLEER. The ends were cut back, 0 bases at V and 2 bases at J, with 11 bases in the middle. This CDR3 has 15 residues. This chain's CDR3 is CASSQERGSPYEQYF. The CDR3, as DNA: TGCGCCAGCAGCCAAGAACGGGGGTCTCCCTACGAGCAGTACTTC.

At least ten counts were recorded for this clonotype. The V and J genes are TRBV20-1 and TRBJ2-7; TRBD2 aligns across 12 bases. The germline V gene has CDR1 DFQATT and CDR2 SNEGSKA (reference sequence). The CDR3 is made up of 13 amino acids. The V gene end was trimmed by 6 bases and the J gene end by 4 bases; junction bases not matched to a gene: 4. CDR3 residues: CSAPGTSGYEQYF. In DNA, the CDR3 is TGCAGTGCCCCCGGGACTAGCGGGTACGAGCAGTACTTC.

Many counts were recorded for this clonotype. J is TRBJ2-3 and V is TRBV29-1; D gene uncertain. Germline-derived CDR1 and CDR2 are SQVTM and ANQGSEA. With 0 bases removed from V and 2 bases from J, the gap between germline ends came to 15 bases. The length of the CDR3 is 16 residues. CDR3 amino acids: CSVEDQGDPFTDTQYF. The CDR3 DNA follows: TGCAGCGTTGAAGATCAAGGTGACCCTTTCACAGATACGCAGTATTTT.

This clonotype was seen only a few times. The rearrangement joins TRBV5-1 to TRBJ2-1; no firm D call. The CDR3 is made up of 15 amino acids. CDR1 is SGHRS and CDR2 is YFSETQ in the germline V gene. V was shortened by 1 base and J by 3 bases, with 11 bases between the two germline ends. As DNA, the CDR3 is TGCGCCAGCAGCTTGTCAAGTGGCAGCTACAATGAGCAGTTCTTC. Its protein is CASSLSSGSYNEQFF.

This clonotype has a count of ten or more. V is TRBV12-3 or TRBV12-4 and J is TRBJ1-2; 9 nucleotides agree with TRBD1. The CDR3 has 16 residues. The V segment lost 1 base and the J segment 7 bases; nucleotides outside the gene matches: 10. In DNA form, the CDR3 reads TGTGCCAGCAGTTTAGGGACAGGGGTCTCAAGACTTGGCTACACCTTC. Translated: CASSLGTGVSRLGYTF.

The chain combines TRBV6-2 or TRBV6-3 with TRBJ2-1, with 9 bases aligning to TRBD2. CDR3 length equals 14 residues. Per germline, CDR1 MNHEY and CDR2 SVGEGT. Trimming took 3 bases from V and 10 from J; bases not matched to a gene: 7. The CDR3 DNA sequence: TGTGCCAGCAGTTATGGAGCGGGGGGCGAAGAGCAGTTCTTC. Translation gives CASSYGAGGEEQFF.

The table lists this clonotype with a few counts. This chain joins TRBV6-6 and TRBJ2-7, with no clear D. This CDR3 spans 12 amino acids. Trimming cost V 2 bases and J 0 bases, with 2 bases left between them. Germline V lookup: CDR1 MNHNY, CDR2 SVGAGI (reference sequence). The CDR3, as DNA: TGTGCCAGCAGTTACGACTCCTACGAGCAGTACTTC. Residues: CASSYDSYEQYF.

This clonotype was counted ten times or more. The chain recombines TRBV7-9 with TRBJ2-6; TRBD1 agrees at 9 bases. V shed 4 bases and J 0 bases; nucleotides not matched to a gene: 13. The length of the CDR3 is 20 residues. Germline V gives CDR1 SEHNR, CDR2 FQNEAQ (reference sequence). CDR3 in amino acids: CASSYHTGTGTLSGANVLTF. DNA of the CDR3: TGTGCCAGCAGCTATCATACCGGGACAGGGACCCTCTCTGGGGCCAACGTCCTGACTTTC. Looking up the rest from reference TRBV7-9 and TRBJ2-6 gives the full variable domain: DTGVSQNPRHKITKRGQNVTFRCDPISEHNRLYWYRQTLGQGPEFLTYFQNEAQLEKSRLLSDRFSAERPKGSFSTLEIQRTEQGDSAMYLCASSYHTGTGTLSGANVLTFGAGSRLTVL.

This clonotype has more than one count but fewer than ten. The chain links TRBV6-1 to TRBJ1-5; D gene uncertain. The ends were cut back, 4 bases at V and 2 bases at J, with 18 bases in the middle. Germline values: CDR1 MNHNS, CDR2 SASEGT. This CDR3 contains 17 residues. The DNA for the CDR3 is TGTGCCAGCAGTGTGGAAAACCCGACCATAGGCAATCAGCCCCAGCATTTT. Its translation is CASSVENPTIGNQPQHF.

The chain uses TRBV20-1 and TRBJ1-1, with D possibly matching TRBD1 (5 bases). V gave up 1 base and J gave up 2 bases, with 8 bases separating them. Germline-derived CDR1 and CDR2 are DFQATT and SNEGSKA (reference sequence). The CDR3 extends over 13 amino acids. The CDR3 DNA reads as TGCAGTGCTAGAGGGGGCAGAAACACTGAAGCTTTCTTT. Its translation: CSARGGRNTEAFF.